This T cell receptor beta chain was observed in a study of T cells in Graves' hyperthyroidism and ophthalmopathy. Study information: Any treatment followed the collection of peripheral blood at initial diagnosis.

In germline, CDR1 is SGHVS, CDR2 FNYEAQ. The CDR3 is 18 residues long. V was pared by 5 bases and J by 7 bases, with 15 bases of the junction left unmatched. Enrolled ophthalmopathy patients presented with a Clinical Activity Score of at least 3, a NOSPECS grade of at least 4, and disease duration under 3 months. Clinical symptoms, serum thyroxine, TRAb, thyroid ultrasound and orbital computed tomography informed diagnoses. RNA transcripts provided the source from which TCR beta CDR3 regions were amplified. When the TCR CDR3 underwent first-round RT-PCR, the HTBI primer set was used. TCRdb re-analysed the multiplex PCR reads in MiXCR, keeping a single row per CDR3 protein. The top ten clones hold roughly 20% of a sample with 400,000 or so distinct CDR3 sequences, roughly 15% of them seen once. This clonotype was picked up a small number of times.

Sequencing was performed on blood. This sequence joins TRBV7-6 and TRBJ2-7; TRBD2 agrees at 15 bases. The clonotype was recovered from an older woman with Graves' ophthalmopathy. CDR3 coding DNA: TGTGCCAGCAGCACCGGACTAGCGGGAGGGGAGCAGATGTTGGAGCAGTACTTC. It specifies CASSTGLAGGEQMLEQYF.